Listed here are 18 T cell receptor beta chains from one sample, sequenced in a study of OX40 agonist ivuxolimab in advanced cancers. Here immunoSEQ multiplex PCR was the method, and the copy in TCRdb shows in-frame clones only, minus some. The table includes 15,000 to 20,000 clones, 75% to 95% detected once. The input for sequencing was CD4+ or CD8+ T cells sorted from blood, taken in a trial of the OX40 agonist ivuxolimab. The receptors shown here come from an adult with an advanced solid tumor such as melanoma, head and neck, liver or kidney cancer.

The chain is built from TRBV30 and TRBJ2-6; tentative D call: TRBD1 (6 bases). V was clipped by 4 bases and J by 0 bases, with 13 bases between them. Germline V lookup: CDR1 GTSNPN, CDR2 SVGIG (reference sequence). The CDR3 runs to 16 residues. The CDR3 nucleotides are TGTGCCTGGATGGGGGCGGCAATCTCTGGGGCCAACGTCCTGACTTTC. Its protein product is CAWMGAAISGANVLTF.

The gene calls are TRBV25-1 and TRBJ1-2, with D hard to call. The V and J ends lost 1 base and 3 bases respectively, with 6 bases between them. This CDR3 is built from 13 residues. CDR1 MGHDK and CDR2 SYGVNS come from the germline V gene. The DNA for the CDR3 is TGTGCCAGCAGTGAATGGGCAGACTATGGCTACACCTTC. This codes for CASSEWADYGYTF.

The genes are TRBV11-2 and TRBJ2-3; 7 bases fit TRBD1. V lost 3 bases to trimming and J lost 1 base; unmatched junction nucleotides: 1. Germline V CDR1 and CDR2: SGHAT, FQNNGV. The CDR3 totals 14 residues. The CDR3 loop is CASSFGQGTDTQYF. DNA for the CDR3: TGTGCCAGCAGCTTCGGACAGGGCACAGATACGCAGTATTTT. Together with reference TRBV11-2 and TRBJ2-3, the CDR3 gives the full variable domain: EAGVAQSPRYKIIEKRQSVAFWCNPISGHATLYWYQQILGQGPKLLIQFQNNGVVDDSQLPKDRFSAERLKGVDSTLKIQPAKLEDSAVYLCASSFGQGTDTQYFGPGTRLTVL.

DNA for the CDR3: TGTGCCAGCAGTCTCAGGGAGAATGGGCCATACGAGCAGTACTTC. Translating gives CASSLRENGPYEQYF. J is TRBJ2-7 and V is TRBV6-6; D is perhaps TRBD1 or TRBD2 (5 bases each). The CDR3 length is 15 residues. Germline CDR1 MNHNY, CDR2 SVGAGI (reference sequence). V lost 5 bases, J lost 4 bases, and 18 bases lay in between.

V is TRBV30 and J is TRBJ2-7; the D call may be TRBD1 or TRBD2 (5 bases each). This CDR3 has 14 residues. Per germline, CDR1 GTSNPN and CDR2 SVGIG (reference sequence). The germline V and J ends were trimmed by 0 bases and 0 bases, with 9 bases remaining between them. The CDR3 is CAWSVLGTSYEQYF. CDR3 nucleotide sequence: TGTGCCTGGAGTGTACTGGGGACCTCCTACGAGCAGTACTTC.

CDR3 protein: CSVDRYNEQFF. CDR3 nucleotides: TGCAGCGTTGATCGGTACAATGAGCAGTTCTTC. The chain is built from TRBV29-1 and TRBJ2-1; D uncertain. This CDR3 is built from 11 residues. CDR1 is SQVTM and CDR2 is ANQGSEA in the germline V gene. V was trimmed by 3 bases and J by 4 bases, leaving 4 bases between them.

This clone was found once. V gene TRBV15 combines with J gene TRBJ2-7; 7 bases are a match to TRBD1. CDR1 is LNHNV and CDR2 is YYDKDF in the germline V gene (reference sequence). This CDR3 contains 16 residues. Trimming at V came to 3 bases and at J to 2 bases, leaving 10 bases not matched to a gene. The CDR3 DNA reads TGTGCCACCAGCAGTCACGGGCAGGGGGTTGCCTACGAGCAGTACTTC. It yields the protein CATSSHGQGVAYEQYF.

The CDR3 region is CASSSHPTGLGYNEQFF. The DNA of the CDR3 is TGTGCCAGCAGCTCACACCCGACCGGGTTAGGCTACAATGAGCAGTTCTTC. The rearrangement links TRBV11-3 to TRBJ2-1, with no clear D. Germline V CDR1 and CDR2: SGHNT, YENEEA. CDR3 length equals 17 residues. Trimming took 4 bases from V and 3 from J, leaving 19 bases between them.

The chain carries TRBV19 and TRBJ2-3, with TRBD1 as a possible D gene (6 bases). Germline assignment: CDR1 LNHDA and CDR2 SQIVND (reference sequence). Trimming cost V 3 bases and J 3 bases, with 13 bases left between them. The CDR3 length is 15 residues. The chain's CDR3 is CASSILQGLTDTQYF. The CDR3 DNA is TGTGCCAGTAGTATTTTACAGGGATTGACAGATACGCAGTATTTT.

The V call is TRBV6-5, the J call TRBJ2-3; D is perhaps TRBD2 (6 bases). This CDR3 is 15 amino acids long. CDR1 and CDR2 (germline): MNHEY, SVGAGI. Trimming cost V 0 bases and J 1 base, with 8 bases left between them. DNA of the CDR3: TGTGCCAGCAGTTACTCGCCTAGCGGCACAGATACGCAGTATTTT. Its protein product is CASSYSPSGTDTQYF.

This chain uses TRBV5-5 with TRBJ2-7, with a tentative D call TRBD1 (6 bases). Germline CDR1 is SGHKS and CDR2 is YYEKEE (reference sequence). V gave up 4 bases and J gave up 4 bases, with 9 bases separating them. The CDR3 contains 12 residues. The CDR3 nucleotides are TGTGCCAGCAGCACTCAGGGGTACGAGCAGTACTTC. This codes for CASSTQGYEQYF. The full variable domain, with the rest looked up from reference TRBV5-5 and TRBJ2-7, is DAGVTQSPTHLIKTRGQQVTLRCSPISGHKSVSWYQQVLGQGPQFIFQYYEKEERGRGNFPDRFSARQFPNYSSELNVNALLLGDSALYLCASSTQGYEQYFGPGTRLTVT.

This clone was seen more than once but under ten times. The chain employs TRBV4-1 and TRBJ1-1, with no clear D. CDR1 is MGHRA, CDR2 YSYEKL, per germline. The V gene lost 1 base and the J gene lost 2 bases, with 5 bases spanning the gap. The length of the CDR3 is 13 residues. CDR3 protein: CASSQGTNTEAFF. CDR3 DNA sequence: TGCGCCAGCAGCCAAGGGACTAACACTGAAGCTTTCTTT.

This clone is a singleton in its sample. The chain uses TRBV12-2 and TRBJ1-1. TRBV12-2 is a pseudogene locus. This CDR3 has 15 amino acids. The CDR3 protein is CASRLGASRATEAFF. In DNA form, the CDR3 reads TGTGCAAGTCGCTTAGGAGCCTCGAGAGCGACTGAAGCTTTCTTT.

The rearrangement links TRBV18 to TRBJ1-5; 7 nucleotides align to TRBD1. This CDR3 has 14 residues. Losses at the gene ends were 6 bases for V and 2 bases for J; bases not matched to a gene: 4. The germline gives CDR1 KGHSH, CDR2 LQKENI. CDR3 in DNA: TGTGCCAGCTCCCCCGGGACAGGCAATCAGCCCCAGCATTTT. Protein sequence: CASSPGTGNQPQHF.

The chain carries TRBV5-5 and TRBJ1-1; weak D call: TRBD1 (5 bases). The V and J ends lost 4 bases and 5 bases respectively, with 12 bases between them. The CDR3 is 13 amino acids. Germline V lookup: CDR1 SGHKS, CDR2 YYEKEE (reference sequence). This chain's CDR3 is CASSPRVGTEAFF. The CDR3 bases are TGTGCCAGCAGCCCCAGGGTGGGTACTGAAGCTTTCTTT.

The V gene is TRBV5-6, the J gene TRBJ2-7, with D unresolved. Between the trimmed V and J ends, which lost 0 bases and 5 bases, there was a span of 3 bases. CDR3 length: 11 residues. CDR1 and CDR2 (germline): SGHDT, YYEEEE. The CDR3 region has the DNA TGTGCCAGCAGCTTGGGACACGAGCAGTACTTC. It encodes CASSLGHEQYF.

This clone was seen a few times. J is TRBJ1-1 and V is TRBV19, with a weak D call TRBD1 (6 bases). Germline V lookup: CDR1 LNHDA, CDR2 SQIVND (reference sequence). The CDR3 is 14 amino acids. Trimming took off 3 bases at V and 6 bases at J, with 14 bases between the two ends. This chain's CDR3 is CASSIGQGLAEAFF. DNA of the CDR3: TGTGCCAGTAGTATCGGGCAGGGGCTTGCTGAAGCTTTCTTT.

The rearrangement uses TRBV4-2 and TRBJ2-7; 7 nucleotides agree with TRBD1. CDR1 and CDR2 (germline): LGHNA, YNFKEQ. This CDR3 has 15 residues. V lost 4 bases to trimming and J lost 0 bases; unmatched junction nucleotides: 6. This CDR3 is CASSLDGQDSYEQYF. The CDR3 DNA sequence: TGTGCCAGCAGCCTGGACGGACAGGACTCCTACGAGCAGTACTTC.